Listed below are T cell receptor beta chains from one sample, sequenced in a study of OX40 agonist ivuxolimab in advanced cancers. Assay used: immunoSEQ multiplex PCR; TCRdb lists only in-frame clones, some missing. The sample includes tens of thousands of clones, about 88% seen only once; the top ten take around 3.4%. The sample here was CD4+ or CD8+ T cells sorted from blood, taken in a trial of the OX40 agonist ivuxolimab. Receptor source: an adult with an advanced solid tumor such as melanoma, head and neck, liver or kidney cancer. Each CDR3 is given with its conserved first and last residue. A D gene is named only where the DNA matches it firmly. Only some rows state a clone size, as once, few, many or a class for expanded clones.

J gene | V gene | D gene | clone size | CDR3 DNA | CDR3 protein
TRBJ2-1 | TRBV6-5 | . | once | TGTGCCAGCAGTTACTCGTGGGGGAGCTCCTACAATGAGCAGTTCTTC | CASSYSWGSSYNEQFF
TRBJ2-7 | TRBV11-2 | TRBD1 | once | TGTGCCAGCAGACAGACAGGGCCCTACGAGCAGTACTTC | CASRQTGPYEQYF
TRBJ2-7 | TRBV29-1 | TRBD2 | . | TGCAGCGTCTCCACTAGCGGGAGGGGCTACGAGCAGTACTTC | CSVSTSGRGYEQYF
TRBJ2-1 | TRBV27 | TRBD2 | . | TGTGCCAGCAGACGAGCGGGATCTAATAATGAGCAGTTCTTC | CASRRAGSNNEQFF
TRBJ1-1 | TRBV28 | . | . | TGTGCCAGCAGTTTAGGCAGGGCGAACACTGAAGCTTTCTTT | CASSLGRANTEAFF
TRBJ2-1 | TRBV4-1 | . | . | TGCGCCAGCAGCCTGACGACCTCACCCAGCTCCTACAATGAGCAGTTCTTC | CASSLTTSPSSYNEQFF
TRBJ2-1 | TRBV5-5 | . | . | TGTGCCAGCAGCCCCAGGGGGGGGCCGGGGCAGTTCTTC | CASSPRGGPGQFF
TRBJ2-7 | TRBV7-9 | TRBD1 | . | TGTGCCAGCAGCTTAGATGGGCAGGGGGCCGTCTCCTACGAGCAGTACTTC | CASSLDGQGAVSYEQYF
TRBJ1-5 | TRBV2 | . | few | TGTGCCAGCAGTGCACCCGGTTACAGCAATCAGCCCCAGCATTTT | CASSAPGYSNQPQHF
TRBJ1-2 | TRBV7-6 | TRBD1 | . | TGTGCCAGCAGCCGCTCGGGGACAGCATCTGACTACACCTTC | CASSRSGTASDYTF
TRBJ2-3 | TRBV11-3 | . | once | TGTGCCAGCAGCTTAGCGGGAGTCACAGATACGCAGTATTTT | CASSLAGVTDTQYF
TRBJ1-3 | TRBV28 | . | . | TGTGCCAGCAGTTTAAACGTAGGTGGAAACACCATATATTTT | CASSLNVGGNTIYF
TRBJ1-2 | TRBV7-9 | TRBD1 | . | TGTGCCAGCAGCTTACCCGGGACAGGGGCTGATGGCCACACCTTC | CASSLPGTGADGHTF
TRBJ2-1 | TRBV7-3 | TRBD2 | . | TGTGCCAGCAGCAGCATCGGGACTAGCGGGGGGCTCTACAATGAGCAGTTCTTC | CASSSIGTSGGLYNEQFF
TRBJ1-1 | TRBV10-2 | TRBD1 | . | TGCGCCACGGGAGATGGGGACAGGGGATCGAACACTGAAGCTTTCTTT | CATGDGDRGSNTEAFF
TRBJ1-2 | TRBV4-2 | . | . | TGTGCCAGCAGCCAAGAAAGGGGATCTAACTATGGCTACACCTTC | CASSQERGSNYGYTF
TRBJ2-5 | TRBV20-1 | . | . | TGCAGTGCTAGAAGGGAGACCCAGTACTTC | CSARRETQYF
TRBJ1-5 | TRBV6-4 | . | . | TGTGCCAGCAGCGAACAAGGGGATCAGCCCCAGCATTTT | CASSEQGDQPQHF
TRBJ2-7 | TRBV5-1 | . | . | TGCGCCAGCAGCCTCCCGGCCACTAGACCATACGAGCAGTACTTC | CASSLPATRPYEQYF
TRBJ2-7 | TRBV6-6 | . | once | TGTGCCAGCAGGAGGACACACTCATCGACCTACGAGCAGTACTTC | CASRRTHSSTYEQYF
TRBJ1-1 | TRBV6-5 | TRBD1 | . | TGTGCCAGCAGACCGACAGGGGCGACGAACACTGAAGCTTTCTTT | CASRPTGATNTEAFF
TRBJ2-1 | TRBV28 | . | . | TGTGCCAGCAGTCTATCGATCTCGGTTGGGGGGGGCCGTCGGAATGAGCAGTTCTTC | CASSLSISVGGGRRNEQFF
TRBJ1-4 | TRBV19 | . | . | TGTGCCAGTAGTAAAGGGACGGTAACTAATGAAAAACTGTTTTTT | CASSKGTVTNEKLFF
TRBJ1-1 | TRBV11-2 | . | . | TGTGCCAGCAGCTTAGTACGGGGCCGGACTGAAGCTTTCTTT | CASSLVRGRTEAFF
TRBJ1-1 | TRBV5-1 | . | . | TGCGCCAGCAGCTCGCGTCAACAGGGGAACACTGAAGCTTTCTTT | CASSSRQQGNTEAFF
TRBJ2-7 | TRBV18 | . | . | TGTGCCAGCTCACCACCGTCCAGGGCCTACGAGCAGTACTTC | CASSPPSRAYEQYF
TRBJ1-2 | TRBV10-2 | . | once | TGCGCCAGCAGTGAGTCGAGGGCTAGCCCTGGCTACACCTTC | CASSESRASPGYTF
TRBJ1-3 | TRBV21-1 | . | . | TGTGCCAGCAGCGCAATGGGGAAACAGGCAACAGGAAACACCATATATTTT | CASSAMGKQATGNTIYF
TRBJ2-7 | TRBV6-6 | . | . | TGTGCCAGCAGACCTGACGGACCCTCCTACGAGCAGTACTTC | CASRPDGPSYEQYF
TRBJ2-7 | TRBV14 | . | . | TGTGCCAGCAGCCAAGGGAGGCGGGAGCAGTACTTC | CASSQGRREQYF
TRBJ1-5 | TRBV5-8 | . | . | TGTGCCAGCAGCCAAGGGTGGGTATATAGCAATCAGCCCCAGCATTTT | CASSQGWVYSNQPQHF
TRBJ2-5 | TRBV25-1 | . | . | TGTGCCAGCAGTTCCAGCGCGCATAGGGTGACCCAGTACTTC | CASSSSAHRVTQYF
TRBJ1-4 | TRBV9 | TRBD1 | . | TGTGCCAGTTCCGGGCCGGGACAGGGTAATGAAAAACTGTTTTTT | CASSGPGQGNEKLFF
TRBJ1-5 | TRBV19 | TRBD1 | . | TGTGCCAGTAGCGACAGGGGAGGGCCCCAGCATTTT | CASSDRGGPQHF
TRBJ2-5 | TRBV6-5 | TRBD1 | . | TGTGCCAGCAGTTACGTACCTACCGGGACAGGGAGCGCCCAGTACTTC | CASSYVPTGTGSAQYF
TRBJ2-7 | TRBV2 | TRBD1 | . | TGTGCCAGCAGTCGGGACAGGGGAACCTACGAGCAGTACTTC | CASSRDRGTYEQYF
TRBJ2-1 | TRBV7-9 | TRBD1 | . | TGTGCCAGCAGCTTAGCCACTTACCGGGACAGGGGTCATGAGCAGTTCTTC | CASSLATYRDRGHEQFF
TRBJ2-1 | TRBV6-1 | TRBD2 | once | TGTGCCAGCAGAGGTACTAGCGGGATCTACAATGAGCAGTTCTTC | CASRGTSGIYNEQFF
TRBJ2-7 | TRBV5-1 | . | . | TGCGCCAGCCTTAAGACGGGAGACCCCTACGAGCAGTACTTC | CASLKTGDPYEQYF
TRBJ1-4 | TRBV7-2 | TRBD1 | . | TGTGCCAGCAGTTTAGGGGACAGGGATAATGAAAAACTGTTTTTT | CASSLGDRDNEKLFF
TRBJ2-7 | TRBV18 | . | . | TGTGCCAGCTCACCCTCCAACGAGCAGTACTTC | CASSPSNEQYF
TRBJ1-2 | TRBV30 | . | . | TGTGCCTGGAGTGTACCTGGGAACGGCTACACCTTC | CAWSVPGNGYTF
TRBJ1-1 | TRBV4-3 | . | . | TGCGCCAGCAGCCAAGAGGCAGCCCGAGGAGCTTTCTTT | CASSQEAARGAFF
TRBJ2-5 | TRBV4-1 | . | . | TGCGCCAGCAGCTCCCAGTACCAAGAGACCCAGTACTTC | CASSSQYQETQYF
TRBJ1-2 | TRBV7-9 | TRBD1 | few | TGTGCCAGCAGCCCGGGGACAGGCCTCTCAAGAGGCTACACCTTC | CASSPGTGLSRGYTF
TRBJ1-2 | TRBV7-2 | TRBD1 | . | TGTGCCAGCAGCTTAACAGGGGAGGATGGCTACACCTTC | CASSLTGEDGYTF
TRBJ2-5 | TRBV9 | . | . | TGTGCCAGCACCCCGGGACCGACGGGGGAGACCCAGTACTTC | CASTPGPTGETQYF
TRBJ2-7 | TRBV11-3 | . | once | TGTGCCAGCAGCTGGTCCGAGCGGTCCTACGAGCAGTACTTC | CASSWSERSYEQYF
TRBJ1-3 | TRBV19 | . | . | TGTGCCAGCCGACCTTGGGAAGGAAACACCATATATTTT | CASRPWEGNTIYF
TRBJ2-7 | TRBV28 | . | . | TGTGCCAGCAGTTTTTTAGGGAAAGCTTACGAGCAGTACTTC | CASSFLGKAYEQYF
TRBJ2-5 | TRBV30 | . | . | TGTGCCTGGAGGATAAATGGGTTTTTCCAAGAGACCCAGTACTTC | CAWRINGFFQETQYF
TRBJ2-5 | TRBV2 | TRBD1 | . | TGTGCCAGCCGGACAGGGTCGGGGAAGACCCAGTACTTC | CASRTGSGKTQYF